A selection of T cell receptor beta chains follows, all from one sample in a study of cytomegalovirus exposure and HLA in healthy donors. Profiled with immunoSEQ multiplex PCR; TCRdb holds only in-frame clones, not every one. Of over 100,000 clones in the sample, 70% to 75% were seen once. Sample: PBMCs. The receptors originated from a middle-aged woman in good health and CMV-seropositive. Both conserved end residues are part of each CDR3. Fields, in order: J gene, clone size, V gene, D gene, CDR3 protein. A D gene is named only where the DNA matches it firmly. Size values are once, few and many counts, or a class for expanded clones, and some rows have none.

TRBJ2-1,NA,TRBV29-1,NA,CSVGVGGLAYNEQFF
TRBJ2-1,NA,TRBV7-2,TRBD2,CASSFSGGLDYNEQFF
TRBJ2-1,NA,TRBV18,TRBD2,CASSPPGLAGRSEQFF
TRBJ1-5,NA,TRBV28,TRBD1,CASSPDRGQNQPQHF
TRBJ1-1,NA,TRBV7-9,TRBD1,CASSRQGNTEAFF
TRBJ1-6,once,TRBV4-1,TRBD1,CASSSHLQGVSYNSPLHF
TRBJ1-1,NA,TRBV10-3,NA,CAIRGGAAGLNTEAFF
TRBJ1-2,NA,TRBV19,NA,CASMGAYRGYTF
TRBJ2-7,NA,TRBV7-2,NA,CASSVTAGSYEQYF
TRBJ2-7,few,TRBV13,NA,CASSRHESEYEQYF
TRBJ1-4,NA,TRBV4-2,TRBD1,CASSTQTGVNEKLFF
TRBJ1-2,NA,TRBV6-6,NA,CASSYSQGFYGYTF
TRBJ1-2,NA,TRBV30,TRBD1,CAWSGEGQYYGYTF
TRBJ1-1,NA,TRBV9,NA,CASSVAKKGGMNTEAFF
TRBJ2-7,NA,TRBV28,NA,CASSLPPASSNEQYF
TRBJ2-7,NA,TRBV19,TRBD2,CASSILAGSSYEQYF
TRBJ1-6,once,TRBV19,NA,CATGGDYNSPLHF
TRBJ1-1,NA,TRBV2,TRBD1,CASVMSGGRTEAFF
TRBJ1-4,NA,TRBV15,NA,CATAGANEKLFF
TRBJ1-1,NA,TRBV10-3,NA,CAISEGPTGVTEAFF
TRBJ2-3,NA,TRBV19,NA,CASSTTSQGDTQYF